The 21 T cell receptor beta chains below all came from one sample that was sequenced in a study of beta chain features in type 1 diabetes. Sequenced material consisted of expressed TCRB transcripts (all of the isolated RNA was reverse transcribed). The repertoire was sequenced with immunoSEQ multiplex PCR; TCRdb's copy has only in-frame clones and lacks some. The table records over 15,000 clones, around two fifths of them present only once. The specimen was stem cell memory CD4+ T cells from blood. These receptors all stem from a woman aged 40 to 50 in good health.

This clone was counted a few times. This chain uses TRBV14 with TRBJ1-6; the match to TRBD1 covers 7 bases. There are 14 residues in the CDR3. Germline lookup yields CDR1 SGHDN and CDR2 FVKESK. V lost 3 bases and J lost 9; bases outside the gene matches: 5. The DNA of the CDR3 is TGTGCCAGCAGCCAGGGACAGTTGCTTTCACCCCTCCACTTT. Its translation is CASSQGQLLSPLHF. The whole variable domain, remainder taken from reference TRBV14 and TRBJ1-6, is EAGVTQFPSHSVIEKGQTVTLRCDPISGHDNLYWYRRVMGKEIKFLLHFVKESKQDESGMPNNRFLAERTGGTYSTLKVQPAELEDSGVYFCASSQGQLLSPLHFGNGTRLTVT.

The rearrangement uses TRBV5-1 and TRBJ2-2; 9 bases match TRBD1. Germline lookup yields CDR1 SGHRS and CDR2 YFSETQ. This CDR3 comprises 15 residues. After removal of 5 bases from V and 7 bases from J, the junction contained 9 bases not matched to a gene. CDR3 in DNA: TGCGCCAGCAGGCCGTGGACAGGGGAGGTCGGGGAGCTGTTTTTT. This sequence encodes CASRPWTGEVGELFF. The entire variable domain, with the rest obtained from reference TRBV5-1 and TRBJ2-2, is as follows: KAGVTQTPRYLIKTRGQQVTLSCSPISGHRSVSWYQQTPGQGLQFLFEYFSETQRNKGNFPGRFSGRQFSNSRSEMNVSTLELGDSALYLCASRPWTGEVGELFFGEGSRLTVL.

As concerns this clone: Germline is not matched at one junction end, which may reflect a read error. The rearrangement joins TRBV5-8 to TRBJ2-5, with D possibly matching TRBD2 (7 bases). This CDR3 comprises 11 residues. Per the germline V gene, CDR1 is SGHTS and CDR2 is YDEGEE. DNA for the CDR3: TGTGCCAGCAATGGGGGGGCGCTTACGCACTTC. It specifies CASNGGALTHF.

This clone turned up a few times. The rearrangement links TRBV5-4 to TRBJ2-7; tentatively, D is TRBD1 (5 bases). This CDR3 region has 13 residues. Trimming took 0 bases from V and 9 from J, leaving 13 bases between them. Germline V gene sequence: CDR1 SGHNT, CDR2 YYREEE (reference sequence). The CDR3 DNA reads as TGTGCCAGCAGCTTGGAGGTGACAGCCCGGCAGTACTTC. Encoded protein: CASSLEVTARQYF. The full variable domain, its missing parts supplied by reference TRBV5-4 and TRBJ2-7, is ETGVTQSPTHLIKTRGQQVTLRCSSQSGHNTVSWYQQALGQGPQFIFQYYREEENGRGNFPPRFSGLQFPNYSSELNVNALELDDSALYLCASSLEVTARQYFGPGTRLTVT.

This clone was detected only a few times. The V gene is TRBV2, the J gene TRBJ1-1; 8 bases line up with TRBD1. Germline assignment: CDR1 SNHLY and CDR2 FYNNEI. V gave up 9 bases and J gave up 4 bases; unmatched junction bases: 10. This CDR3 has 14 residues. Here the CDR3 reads CARQSGTGRTEAFF. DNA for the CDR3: TGTGCCAGACAATCCGGGACAGGCCGCACTGAAGCTTTCTTT.

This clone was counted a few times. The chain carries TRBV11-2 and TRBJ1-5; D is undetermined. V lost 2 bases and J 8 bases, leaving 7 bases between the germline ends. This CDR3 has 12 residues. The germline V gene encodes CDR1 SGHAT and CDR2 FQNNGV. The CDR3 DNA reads TGTGCCAGCAGCTTAAATTTCAAGCCCCAGCATTTT. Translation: CASSLNFKPQHF.

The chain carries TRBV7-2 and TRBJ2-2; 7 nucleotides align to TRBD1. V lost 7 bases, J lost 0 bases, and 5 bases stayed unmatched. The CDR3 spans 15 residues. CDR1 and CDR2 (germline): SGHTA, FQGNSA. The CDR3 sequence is CASKPTGSNTGELFF. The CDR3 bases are TGTGCCAGCAAGCCGACAGGGTCGAACACCGGGGAGCTGTTTTTT.

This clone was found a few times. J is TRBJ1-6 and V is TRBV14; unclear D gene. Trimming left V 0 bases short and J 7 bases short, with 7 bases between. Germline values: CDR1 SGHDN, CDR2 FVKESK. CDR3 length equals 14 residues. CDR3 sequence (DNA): TGTGCCAGCAGCCAAGATTTCGGGAATTCACCCCTCCACTTT. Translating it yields CASSQDFGNSPLHF.

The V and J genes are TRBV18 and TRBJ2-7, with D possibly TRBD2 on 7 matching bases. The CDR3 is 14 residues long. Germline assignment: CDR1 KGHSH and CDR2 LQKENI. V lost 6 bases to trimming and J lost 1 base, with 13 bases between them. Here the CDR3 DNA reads TGTGCCAGCTCGGGGGGGGCCGGGTCCTACGAGCAGTACTTC. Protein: CASSGGAGSYEQYF.

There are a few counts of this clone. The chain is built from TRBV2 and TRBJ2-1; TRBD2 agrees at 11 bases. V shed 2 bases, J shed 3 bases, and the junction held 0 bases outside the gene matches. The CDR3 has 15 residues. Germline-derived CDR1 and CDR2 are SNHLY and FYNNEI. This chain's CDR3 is CASSELAGGYNEQFF. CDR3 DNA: TGTGCCAGCAGTGAACTAGCGGGGGGCTACAATGAGCAGTTCTTC.

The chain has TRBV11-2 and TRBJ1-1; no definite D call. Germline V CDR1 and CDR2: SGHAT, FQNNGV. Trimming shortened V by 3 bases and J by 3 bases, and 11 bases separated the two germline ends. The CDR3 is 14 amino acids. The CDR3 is CASSFSATHTEAFF. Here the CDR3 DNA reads TGTGCCAGCAGCTTTTCTGCTACGCACACTGAAGCTTTCTTT. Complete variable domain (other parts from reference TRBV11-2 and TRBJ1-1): EAGVAQSPRYKIIEKRQSVAFWCNPISGHATLYWYQQILGQGPKLLIQFQNNGVVDDSQLPKDRFSAERLKGVDSTLKIQPAKLEDSAVYLCASSFSATHTEAFFGQGTRLTVV.

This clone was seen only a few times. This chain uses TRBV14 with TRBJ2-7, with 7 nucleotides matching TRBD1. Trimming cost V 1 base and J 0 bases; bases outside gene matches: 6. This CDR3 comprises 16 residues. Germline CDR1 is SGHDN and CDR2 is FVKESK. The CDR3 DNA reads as TGTGCCAGCAGCCAAGCTGGGACAGTGAGCTCCTACGAGCAGTACTTC. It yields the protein CASSQAGTVSSYEQYF. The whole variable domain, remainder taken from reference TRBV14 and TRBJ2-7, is EAGVTQFPSHSVIEKGQTVTLRCDPISGHDNLYWYRRVMGKEIKFLLHFVKESKQDESGMPNNRFLAERTGGTYSTLKVQPAELEDSGVYFCASSQAGTVSSYEQYFGPGTRLTVT.

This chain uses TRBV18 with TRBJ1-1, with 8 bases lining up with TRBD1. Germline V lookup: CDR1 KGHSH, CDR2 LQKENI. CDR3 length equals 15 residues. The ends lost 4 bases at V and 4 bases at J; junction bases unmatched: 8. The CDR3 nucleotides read TGTGCCAGCTCACGGGCAGGGGGCCTTGGCACTGAAGCTTTCTTT. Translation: CASSRAGGLGTEAFF.

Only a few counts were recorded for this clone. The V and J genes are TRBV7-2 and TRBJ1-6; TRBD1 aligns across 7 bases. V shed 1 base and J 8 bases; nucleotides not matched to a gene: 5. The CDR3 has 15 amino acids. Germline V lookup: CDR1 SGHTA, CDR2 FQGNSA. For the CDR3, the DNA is TGTGCCAGCAGCTTAGTCTCAGGGGGGCATTCACCCCTCCACTTT. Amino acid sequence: CASSLVSGGHSPLHF.

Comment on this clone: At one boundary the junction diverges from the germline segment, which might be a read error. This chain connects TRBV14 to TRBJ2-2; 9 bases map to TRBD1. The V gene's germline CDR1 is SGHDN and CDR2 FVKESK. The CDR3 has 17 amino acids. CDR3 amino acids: CAISQDIGTGYTGELFF. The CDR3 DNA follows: TGTGCCATCAGCCAAGACATCGGGACAGGGTACACCGGGGAGCTGTTTTTT.

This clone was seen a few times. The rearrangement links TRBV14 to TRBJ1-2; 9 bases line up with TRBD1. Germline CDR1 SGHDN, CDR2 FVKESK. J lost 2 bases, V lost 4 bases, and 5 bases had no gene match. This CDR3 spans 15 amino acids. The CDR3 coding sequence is TGTGCCAGCAGCCGGTCAGGACAGGGGAACTATGGCTACACCTTC. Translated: CASSRSGQGNYGYTF.

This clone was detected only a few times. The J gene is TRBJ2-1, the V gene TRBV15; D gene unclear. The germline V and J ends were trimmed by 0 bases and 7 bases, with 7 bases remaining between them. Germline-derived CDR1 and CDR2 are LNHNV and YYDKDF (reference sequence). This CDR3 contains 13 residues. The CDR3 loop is CATSRDRVNEQFF. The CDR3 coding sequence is TGTGCCACCAGCAGAGACCGGGTAAATGAGCAGTTCTTC.

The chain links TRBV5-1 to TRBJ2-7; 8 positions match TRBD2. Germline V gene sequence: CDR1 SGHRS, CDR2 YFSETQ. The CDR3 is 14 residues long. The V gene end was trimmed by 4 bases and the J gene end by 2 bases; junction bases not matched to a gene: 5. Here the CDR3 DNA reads TGCGCCAGCAGCATGGGACTAGTTCCCTACGAGCAGTACTTC. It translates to CASSMGLVPYEQYF.

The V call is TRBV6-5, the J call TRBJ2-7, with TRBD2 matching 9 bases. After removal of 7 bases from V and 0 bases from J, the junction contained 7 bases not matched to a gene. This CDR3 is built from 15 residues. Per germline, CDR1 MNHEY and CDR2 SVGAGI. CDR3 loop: CASTLAGTVSYEQYF. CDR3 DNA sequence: TGTGCCAGCACCCTAGCGGGGACCGTCTCCTACGAGCAGTACTTC.

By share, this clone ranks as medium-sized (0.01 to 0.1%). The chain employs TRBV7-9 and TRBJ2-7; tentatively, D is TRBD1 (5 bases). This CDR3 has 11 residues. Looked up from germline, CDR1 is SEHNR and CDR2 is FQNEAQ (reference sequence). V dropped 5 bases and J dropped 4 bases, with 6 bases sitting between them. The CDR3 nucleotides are TGTGCCAGCAGCGGGGCGTACGAGCAGTACTTC. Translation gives CASSGAYEQYF.

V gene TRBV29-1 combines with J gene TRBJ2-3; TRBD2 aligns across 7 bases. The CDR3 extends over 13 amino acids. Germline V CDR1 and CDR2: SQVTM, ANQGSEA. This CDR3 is CSSAGASTDTQYF. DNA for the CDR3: TGCAGTTCGGCGGGAGCTAGCACAGATACGCAGTATTTT.